A single sample gave rise to the 32 T cell receptor beta chains below, sequenced in a study of cytomegalovirus exposure and HLA in healthy donors. Primers for the PCR totalled 60 Vbeta and 13 Jbeta. Sequencing was performed with immunoSEQ multiplex PCR; in TCRdb, only in-frame clones are kept and a portion is missing. This sample has around 140,000 clones, with less than 80% found just once. The sample was PBMCs. These receptors were obtained from a female donor in good health and CMV-seropositive.

V is TRBV5-1 and J is TRBJ2-4, with D possibly being TRBD2 (6 bases). Germline V lookup: CDR1 SGHRS, CDR2 YFSETQ. Trimming took off 5 bases at V and 9 bases at J, with 18 bases between the two ends. This CDR3 has 14 residues. CDR3 region: CASSRDGRISIQYF. In DNA form, the CDR3 reads TGCGCCAGCAGTAGGGACGGGAGAATCTCCATTCAGTACTTC.

The V gene is TRBV27, the J gene TRBJ2-7, with no clear D. Trimming shortened V by 6 bases and J by 6 bases, and 15 bases separated the two germline ends. The CDR3 extends over 13 amino acids. The germline V gene encodes CDR1 MNHEY and CDR2 SMNVEV (reference sequence). The CDR3 here is CASRGFGRSEQYF. In DNA, the CDR3 is TGTGCCAGCAGGGGTTTCGGTCGGAGCGAGCAGTACTTC.

The chain joins TRBV5-8 to TRBJ1-6; tentative D call: TRBD1 (5 bases). The CDR3 spans 15 residues. V lost 4 bases and J 5 bases, leaving 13 bases between the germline ends. Germline CDR1 SGHTS, CDR2 YDEGEE. CDR3 in DNA: TGTGCCAGCAGCCCGACGGGGGATGATAATTCACCCCTCCACTTT. The encoded protein is CASSPTGDDNSPLHF.

The chain carries TRBV7-3 and TRBJ2-3; 10 bases are a match to TRBD2. The ends lost 3 bases at V and 5 bases at J; junction bases unmatched: 5. The CDR3 loop spans 15 amino acids. Per the germline V gene, CDR1 is SGHTA and CDR2 is FQGTGA. The CDR3 DNA is TGTGCCAGCAGCTTCAGGACTAGCGGACAAGATACGCAGTATTTT. As protein: CASSFRTSGQDTQYF.

This rearrangement joins TRBV14 to TRBJ2-3, with D possibly matching TRBD1 (6 bases). V was shortened by 8 bases and J by 3 bases, with 21 bases between the two germline ends. CDR1 and CDR2 (germline): SGHDN, FVKESK. The CDR3 contains 16 residues. The DNA of the CDR3 is TGTGCCAGCTCCTCCGGGCGGGCAGGGGAGACAGATACGCAGTATTTT. Translated: CASSSGRAGETDTQYF.

The chain joins TRBV25-1 to TRBJ2-3; 10 nucleotides line up with TRBD1. This CDR3 comprises 15 residues. Per the germline V gene, CDR1 is MGHDK and CDR2 is SYGVNS. After removal of 4 bases from V and 6 bases from J, the junction contained 7 bases not matched to a gene. The CDR3 DNA reads TGTGCCAGCAGTGGGGGACAGGGGCCGTCCGATACGCAGTATTTT. It is translated as CASSGGQGPSDTQYF.

This clone occurred a few times. V and J are TRBV7-2 and TRBJ2-7, with 7 bases lining up with TRBD1. This CDR3 is built from 13 residues. V was pared by 3 bases and J by 3 bases, with 2 bases of the junction left unmatched. Germline V gene lookup returns CDR1 SGHTA and CDR2 FQGNSA. As DNA, the CDR3 is TGTGCCAGCAGCTTGAGGGGGCTCTACGAGCAGTACTTC. Translating it yields CASSLRGLYEQYF.

The V call is TRBV7-9, the J call TRBJ2-2; D not resolved. V shed 4 bases and J shed 7 bases, with 7 bases lying between them. Germline values: CDR1 SEHNR, CDR2 FQNEAQ (reference sequence). This CDR3 region has 12 residues. The CDR3 sequence: CASSSHGGELFF. DNA of the CDR3: TGTGCCAGCAGCTCTCACGGCGGGGAGCTGTTTTTT.

This clone appeared a single time. The chain combines TRBV6-5 with TRBJ1-2, with a tentative D call TRBD1 (6 bases). The V end was cut by 6 bases, the J end by 8 bases, with 22 bases between. CDR3 length equals 15 residues. CDR1 is MNHEY and CDR2 is SVGAGI in the germline V gene. The chain's CDR3 is CASRGAESPYGGYTF. The DNA for the CDR3 is TGTGCCAGCAGGGGGGCGGAATCACCTTATGGGGGCTACACCTTC.

The chain employs TRBV7-9 and TRBJ2-7; unclear D gene. The germline CDR1 and CDR2 sequences are SEHNR and FQNEAQ (reference sequence). The CDR3 totals 12 residues. Trimming took 3 bases from V and 4 from J, leaving 7 bases between them. The CDR3, as DNA: TGTGCCAGCAGCTTTACCCAGTACGAGCAGTACTTC. Encoded protein: CASSFTQYEQYF.

The V call is TRBV4-1, the J call TRBJ1-4; no firm D call. CDR1 MGHRA and CDR2 YSYEKL come from the germline V gene. CDR3 length equals 16 residues. V shed 8 bases and J shed 0 bases, with 16 bases lying between them. DNA for the CDR3: TGCGCCAGCCGATACAGATTAAGTGCAACTAATGAAAAACTGTTTTTT. Residues: CASRYRLSATNEKLFF.

The chain uses TRBV5-4 and TRBJ2-2, with D unclear. The germline V gene encodes CDR1 SGHNT and CDR2 YYREEE (reference sequence). There are 14 residues in the CDR3. Trimming left V 1 base short and J 4 bases short, with 8 bases between. Here the CDR3 reads CASSLLAVTGELFF. CDR3 DNA: TGTGCCAGCAGCTTGTTAGCCGTCACCGGGGAGCTGTTTTTT. The full variable domain, rest sourced from reference TRBV5-4 and TRBJ2-2, is ETGVTQSPTHLIKTRGQQVTLRCSSQSGHNTVSWYQQALGQGPQFIFQYYREEENGRGNFPPRFSGLQFPNYSSELNVNALELDDSALYLCASSLLAVTGELFFGEGSRLTVL.

CDR3 sequence: CASSIDRGDEQFF. CDR3 DNA sequence: TGTGCCAGCAGCATCGACAGGGGGGATGAGCAGTTCTTC. The gene calls are TRBV7-2 and TRBJ2-1; TRBD1 matches at 9 bases. The CDR3 runs to 13 residues. V gave up 5 bases and J gave up 8 bases; unmatched junction bases: 4. The germline gives CDR1 SGHTA, CDR2 FQGNSA.

This clone was seen only a few times. The chain joins TRBV19 to TRBJ2-1; perhaps TRBD1 as D (5 bases). Per the germline V gene, CDR1 is LNHDA and CDR2 is SQIVND (reference sequence). The CDR3 is made up of 14 amino acids. The V gene lost 3 bases and the J gene lost 6 bases, with 12 bases spanning the gap. CDR3 protein: CASSIPRGVNEQFF. The CDR3 nucleotides are TGTGCCAGTAGTATCCCTAGGGGTGTCAATGAGCAGTTCTTC.

The chain employs TRBV20-1 and TRBJ2-7; D unclear. CDR1 is DFQATT, CDR2 SNEGSKA, per germline (reference sequence). Trimming removed 2 bases from V and 5 bases from J, with 7 bases in between. The CDR3 spans 11 residues. In DNA form, the CDR3 reads TGCAGTGCTAGAAGGCAGGACGAGCAGTACTTC. It translates to CSARRQDEQYF.

V and J are TRBV7-8 and TRBJ1-2; D may be TRBD1 (5 bases). Germline V lookup: CDR1 SGHVS, CDR2 FQNEAQ. Trimming cost V 1 base and J 8 bases, with 11 bases left between them. The CDR3 has 13 amino acids. DNA of the CDR3: TGTGCCAGCAGCTTAGGGGGGGGTGGCGGCTACACCTTC. Protein: CASSLGGGGGYTF.

This chain uses TRBV27 with TRBJ2-2; D perhaps matches TRBD2 (6 bases). V dropped 3 bases and J dropped 4 bases, with 12 bases sitting between them. This CDR3 contains 15 residues. Germline lookup yields CDR1 MNHEY and CDR2 SMNVEV (reference sequence). CDR3 in amino acids: CASSFGGSGTGELFF. The CDR3 DNA reads TGTGCCAGCAGTTTTGGAGGGAGTGGCACCGGGGAGCTGTTTTTT.

The chain links TRBV6-5 to TRBJ2-3; TRBD2 matches at 11 bases. Germline V lookup: CDR1 MNHEY, CDR2 SVGAGI. V lost 2 bases to trimming and J lost 7 bases; unmatched junction nucleotides: 5. The CDR3 loop spans 15 amino acids. CDR3 bases: TGTGCCAGCAGTTACATGACTAGCGGGGCCTATACGCAGTATTTT. Amino acid sequence: CASSYMTSGAYTQYF.

The V call is TRBV7-3, the J call TRBJ2-1; 10 nucleotides agree with TRBD2. After removal of 5 bases from V and 4 bases from J, the junction contained 5 bases not matched to a gene. CDR3 size: 15 residues. CDR1 is SGHTA and CDR2 is FQGTGA in the germline V gene. CDR3 sequence: CASSLSGGYYNEQFF. The CDR3, as DNA: TGTGCCAGCAGCCTTAGCGGGGGGTATTACAATGAGCAGTTCTTC.

This chain connects TRBV28 to TRBJ2-7; maybe TRBD2 (7 bases). CDR1 is MDHEN, CDR2 SYDVKM, per germline. The CDR3 sequence is 15 residues long. The V gene lost 5 bases and the J gene lost 1 base, with 15 bases spanning the gap. For the CDR3, the DNA is TGTGCCAGCAGTACGCCGGGGGGCTGGTCCTACGAGCAGTACTTC. As protein: CASSTPGGWSYEQYF.

With respect to this clone: The same CDR3 can be traced to other DNA sequences in this sample. The chain employs TRBV5-1 and TRBJ2-5, with TRBD2 matching 7 bases. After removal of 2 bases from V and 5 bases from J, the junction contained 0 bases not matched to a gene. The germline gives CDR1 SGHRS, CDR2 YFSETQ. CDR3 length: 12 residues. In DNA form, the CDR3 reads TGCGCCAGCAGCTTAGCGGGGGAGACCCAGTACTTC. This encodes CASSLAGETQYF.

The chain combines TRBV6-1 with TRBJ1-4, with unresolved D. The CDR3 is made up of 14 amino acids. The germline V gene has CDR1 MNHNS and CDR2 SASEGT. With 4 bases removed from V and 4 bases from J, the gap between germline ends came to 10 bases. CDR3: CASSVERSNEKLFF. CDR3 in DNA: TGTGCCAGCAGTGTTGAACGGAGTAATGAAAAACTGTTTTTT.

CDR3 DNA: TGTGCCAGCAGCTTATTAGGTAGCGGACTCAGCACAGATACGCAGTATTTT. This sequence encodes CASSLLGSGLSTDTQYF. V gene TRBV7-3 combines with J gene TRBJ2-3, with TRBD2 as a possible D gene (6 bases). CDR1 SGHTA and CDR2 FQGTGA come from the germline V gene. The CDR3 runs to 17 residues. V was shortened by 2 bases and J by 0 bases, with 15 bases between the two germline ends.

The V call is TRBV5-4, the J call TRBJ2-1; maybe TRBD1 (7 bases). Trimming left V 3 bases short and J 6 bases short, with 16 bases between. The CDR3 runs 15 residues. Per germline, CDR1 SGHNT and CDR2 YYREEE (reference sequence). The DNA for the CDR3 is TGTGCCAGCAGCTCAAACAGGGGACTTCTCAATGAGCAGTTCTTC. Translating it yields CASSSNRGLLNEQFF.

The chain joins TRBV19 to TRBJ2-1; a weak D match, TRBD1 (6 bases). Germline V gene sequence: CDR1 LNHDA, CDR2 SQIVND (reference sequence). This CDR3 has 15 amino acids. The germline V and J ends were trimmed by 6 bases and 4 bases, with 16 bases remaining between them. The CDR3 DNA sequence: TGTGCCAGTAGCGATGGGGGACATCGTTACAATGAGCAGTTCTTC. This gives the protein CASSDGGHRYNEQFF.

V usage is TRBV2 and J usage is TRBJ2-1, with TRBD2 identical over 7 bases. Germline values: CDR1 SNHLY, CDR2 FYNNEI. The CDR3 covers 15 residues. After removal of 3 bases from V and 4 bases from J, the junction contained 6 bases not matched to a gene. In DNA, the CDR3 is TGTGCCAGCAGTGATACGCGGGGGTCATACAATGAGCAGTTCTTC. Protein: CASSDTRGSYNEQFF.

V usage is TRBV7-3 and J usage is TRBJ1-2; TRBD1 matches at 8 bases. This CDR3 is 15 amino acids long. V shed 2 bases, J shed 5 bases, and the junction held 7 bases outside the gene matches. Germline V CDR1 and CDR2: SGHTA, FQGTGA. The CDR3 sequence is CASSLQTGDWYGYTF. The CDR3 DNA sequence: TGTGCCAGCAGCTTACAGACAGGGGATTGGTATGGCTACACCTTC.

The J gene is TRBJ2-1, the V gene TRBV4-2, with 10 bases fitting TRBD2. The V gene's germline CDR1 is LGHNA and CDR2 YNFKEQ. The J segment lost 2 bases and the V segment lost 1 base, leaving 8 bases of the junction unmatched. CDR3 length: 18 amino acids. CDR3: CASSQVTSGRSPYNEQFF. The CDR3 DNA is TGTGCCAGCAGCCAAGTGACTAGCGGGCGAAGCCCCTACAATGAGCAGTTCTTC.

This clone was recorded only once. The chain uses TRBV4-2 and TRBJ1-5, with 10 bases aligning to TRBD1. The CDR3 loop spans 16 amino acids. Germline-derived CDR1 and CDR2 are LGHNA and YNFKEQ. With 1 base clipped from V and 1 base from J, the junction kept 1 base outside the gene matches. The CDR3 DNA reads as TGTGCCAGCAGCCAAGGGGACAGGGGCAGCAATCAGCCCCAGCATTTT. Its protein product is CASSQGDRGSNQPQHF.

This chain uses TRBV18 with TRBJ1-4, with TRBD1 as a possible D gene (6 bases). Trimming pared 0 bases from V and 5 bases from J, leaving 7 bases between. This CDR3 region has 14 residues. Germline values: CDR1 KGHSH, CDR2 LQKENI. CDR3 sequence: CASSPPQGNEKLFF. The DNA for the CDR3 is TGTGCCAGCTCACCACCGCAGGGGAATGAAAAACTGTTTTTT.

The chain recombines TRBV6-5 with TRBJ2-7; 9 bases agree with TRBD2. This CDR3 contains 12 residues. The V segment lost 6 bases and the J segment 3 bases; nucleotides outside the gene matches: 0. Germline V CDR1 and CDR2: MNHEY, SVGAGI. CDR3 coding DNA: TGTGCCAGCAGGACTAGCGGCTACGAGCAGTACTTC. Its translation: CASRTSGYEQYF.

V usage is TRBV28 and J usage is TRBJ2-7; 10 positions match TRBD2. The CDR3 spans 16 residues. Per germline, CDR1 MDHEN and CDR2 SYDVKM. V trimming: 10 bases; J trimming: 2 bases; junction bases outside the gene matches: 14. The CDR3 is CATLPASGSKAYEQYF. CDR3 bases: TGTGCCACCCTACCGGCTAGCGGGAGTAAGGCCTACGAGCAGTACTTC. The full variable domain, in which reference TRBV28 and TRBJ2-7 provide the parts outside the CDR3, is DVKVTQSSRYLVKRTGEKVFLECVQDMDHENMFWYRQDPGLGLRLIYFSYDVKMKEKGDIPEGYSVSREKKERFSLILESASTNQTSMYLCATLPASGSKAYEQYFGPGTRLTVT.